This is a list of T cell receptor beta chains from one sample in a study of T cell repertoires in cytomegalovirus infection. TCRdb called the reads again in MiXCR, with one record for every CDR3 protein. The sample yields some 220,000 distinct CDR3 sequences, approximately 7% seen once. The sequencing sample was made of PBMCs. The receptors shown here come from a human donor in good health (CMV status not recorded). Some clones in this sample may be carry-over from other donors' samples. Both conserved end residues are part of each CDR3. D genes are given only for firm matches. Only part of the rows carry a size: once, few, many, or a class if the clone is expanded.

v_gene: TRBV20-1
d_gene: NA
abundance: NA
j_gene: TRBJ2-5
CDR3aa: CSASPSTQGETQYF
CDR3nt: TGCAGTGCTAGCCCCTCGACGCAAGGCGAGACCCAGTACTTC

v_gene: TRBV7-2
d_gene: TRBD1
abundance: many
j_gene: TRBJ1-2
CDR3aa: CASSQWSTGVDGYTF
CDR3nt: TGTGCCAGCAGCCAATGGTCCACAGGGGTCGATGGCTACACCTTC

v_gene: TRBV6-2/TRBV6-3
d_gene: TRBD1
abundance: many
j_gene: TRBJ1-5
CDR3aa: CASRPTGVSNQPQHF
CDR3nt: TGTGCCAGCAGGCCAACAGGGGTAAGCAATCAGCCCCAGCATTTT

v_gene: TRBV4-2
d_gene: TRBD2
abundance: many
j_gene: TRBJ2-1
CDR3aa: CASSQDLAGAYNEQFF
CDR3nt: TGTGCCAGCAGCCAAGATCTCGCGGGGGCCTACAATGAGCAGTTCTTC

v_gene: TRBV7-3
d_gene: TRBD1
abundance: many
j_gene: TRBJ1-2
CDR3aa: CASSETGGGYTF
CDR3nt: TGTGCCAGCAGCGAAACAGGGGGAGGCTACACCTTC

v_gene: TRBV20-1
d_gene: TRBD1
abundance: many
j_gene: TRBJ1-4
CDR3aa: CSADRDSGGEKLFF
CDR3nt: TGCAGTGCTGACCGGGACAGTGGGGGAGAAAAACTGTTTTTT

v_gene: TRBV30
d_gene: NA
abundance: NA
j_gene: TRBJ1-1
CDR3aa: CAWGRQRAFF
CDR3nt: TGTGCTTGGGGCAGGCAGCGAGCTTTCTTT

v_gene: TRBV20-1
d_gene: TRBD2
abundance: many
j_gene: TRBJ2-6
CDR3aa: CSARERGSAGANVLTF
CDR3nt: TGCAGTGCTAGAGAGCGGGGGTCAGCCGGGGCCAACGTCCTGACTTTC

v_gene: TRBV20-1
d_gene: TRBD2
abundance: many
j_gene: TRBJ2-3
CDR3aa: CSASSGGTSSTDTQYF
CDR3nt: TGCAGTGCTAGTAGCGGGGGGACGTCTAGCACAGATACGCAGTATTTT

v_gene: TRBV7-2
d_gene: TRBD1
abundance: many
j_gene: TRBJ1-5
CDR3aa: CASSPRQGANNQPQHF
CDR3nt: TGTGCCAGCAGCCCTCGACAGGGGGCAAACAATCAGCCCCAGCATTTT

v_gene: TRBV20-1
d_gene: NA
abundance: many
j_gene: TRBJ2-7
CDR3aa: CSARSPTGYEQYF
CDR3nt: TGCAGTGCTAGATCCCCGACGGGGTACGAGCAGTACTTC

v_gene: TRBV7-9
d_gene: NA
abundance: many
j_gene: TRBJ1-1
CDR3aa: CASSHHPRGVRTEAFF
CDR3nt: TGTGCCAGCAGCCACCACCCTCGTGGGGTGAGGACTGAAGCTTTCTTT

v_gene: TRBV7-3
d_gene: NA
abundance: many
j_gene: TRBJ2-1
CDR3aa: CASSLNAYNEQFF
CDR3nt: TGTGCCAGCAGCTTAAACGCCTACAATGAGCAGTTCTTC

v_gene: TRBV27
d_gene: TRBD1
abundance: NA
j_gene: TRBJ2-4
CDR3aa: CASSPRPTGVAKNIQYF
CDR3nt: TGTGCCAGCAGTCCCCGCCCCACAGGGGTAGCCAAAAACATTCAGTACTTC

v_gene: TRBV15
d_gene: NA
abundance: many
j_gene: TRBJ2-2
CDR3aa: CATSRANTGELFF
CDR3nt: TGTGCCACCAGCAGAGCTAACACCGGGGAGCTGTTTTTT

v_gene: TRBV20-1
d_gene: NA
abundance: many
j_gene: TRBJ1-5
CDR3aa: CSARELRGNQPQHF
CDR3nt: TGCAGTGCTAGAGAGTTACGGGGAAATCAGCCCCAGCATTTT

v_gene: TRBV18
d_gene: TRBD1
abundance: many
j_gene: TRBJ1-1
CDR3aa: CASSPDRVGTSEAFF
CDR3nt: TGTGCCAGCTCCCCCGACAGGGTTGGGACCTCTGAAGCTTTCTTT

v_gene: TRBV5-6
d_gene: NA
abundance: NA
j_gene: TRBJ1-1
CDR3aa: CASSLYGRGTEAFF
CDR3nt: TGTGCCAGCAGCTTGTACGGTAGGGGAACTGAAGCTTTCTTT

v_gene: TRBV28
d_gene: NA
abundance: many
j_gene: TRBJ1-2
CDR3aa: CASSRLVSGYTF
CDR3nt: TGTGCCAGCAGTCGATTGGTGTCTGGCTACACCTTC

v_gene: TRBV12-3/TRBV12-4
d_gene: TRBD1
abundance: many
j_gene: TRBJ2-7
CDR3aa: CASSLDRARPYEQYF
CDR3nt: TGTGCCAGCAGCCTAGACAGGGCAAGGCCCTACGAGCAGTACTTC

v_gene: TRBV28
d_gene: NA
abundance: many
j_gene: TRBJ1-2
CDR3aa: CASSLRAYGYTF
CDR3nt: TGTGCCAGCAGTTTAAGAGCCTATGGCTACACCTTC

v_gene: TRBV7-2
d_gene: NA
abundance: many
j_gene: TRBJ1-5
CDR3aa: CASSLSGKSQHF
CDR3nt: TGTGCCAGCAGCTTATCGGGGAAGTCCCAGCATTTT

v_gene: TRBV6-2/TRBV6-3
d_gene: TRBD2
abundance: many
j_gene: TRBJ2-1
CDR3aa: CASSYGGGFGNEQFF
CDR3nt: TGTGCCAGCAGTTACGGGGGAGGGTTTGGGAATGAGCAGTTCTTC

v_gene: TRBV30
d_gene: NA
abundance: NA
j_gene: TRBJ2-1
CDR3aa: CAWRDRGSYNEQFF
CDR3nt: TGTGCCTGGAGAGACCGGGGATCCTACAATGAGCAGTTCTTC

v_gene: TRBV14
d_gene: NA
abundance: NA
j_gene: TRBJ1-6
CDR3aa: CASSQGGNGSPLHF
CDR3nt: TGTGCCAGCAGCCAAGGGGGAAACGGTTCACCCCTCCACTTT

v_gene: TRBV12-3/TRBV12-4
d_gene: NA
abundance: many
j_gene: TRBJ2-1
CDR3aa: CASTLKGSGRYNEQFF
CDR3nt: TGTGCCAGCACCTTAAAGGGTTCAGGGAGGTACAATGAGCAGTTCTTC

v_gene: TRBV29-1
d_gene: NA
abundance: many
j_gene: TRBJ2-1
CDR3aa: CSVVINEQFF
CDR3nt: TGCAGCGTTGTAATTAATGAGCAGTTCTTC

v_gene: TRBV7-2
d_gene: NA
abundance: many
j_gene: TRBJ1-6
CDR3aa: CASSFRTADNSPLHF
CDR3nt: TGTGCCAGCAGCTTTCGAACGGCGGATAATTCACCCCTCCACTTT

v_gene: TRBV19
d_gene: NA
abundance: many
j_gene: TRBJ1-4
CDR3aa: CASRPGETNEKLFF
CDR3nt: TGTGCCAGTAGACCAGGGGAAACTAATGAAAAACTGTTTTTT

v_gene: TRBV30
d_gene: NA
abundance: NA
j_gene: TRBJ1-4
CDR3aa: CAWSGYRQINEKLFF
CDR3nt: TGTGCCTGGAGTGGATACCGACAGATTAATGAAAAACTGTTTTTT

v_gene: TRBV7-8
d_gene: TRBD2
abundance: many
j_gene: TRBJ2-1
CDR3aa: CASLTSLAGGSYNEQFF
CDR3nt: TGTGCCAGCCTGACTTCCCTGGCGGGGGGCTCCTACAATGAGCAGTTCTTC

v_gene: TRBV5-1
d_gene: NA
abundance: NA
j_gene: TRBJ2-1
CDR3aa: CASSFLEEGSNEQFF
CDR3nt: TGCGCCAGCAGCTTCCTGGAGGAGGGGAGCAATGAGCAGTTCTTC

v_gene: TRBV2
d_gene: NA
abundance: NA
j_gene: TRBJ2-3
CDR3aa: CASSAAPDTQYF
CDR3nt: TGTGCCAGCAGTGCGGCACCAGATACGCAGTATTTT

v_gene: TRBV7-9
d_gene: TRBD1
abundance: few
j_gene: TRBJ1-2
CDR3aa: CASSLAMAGQDYGYTF
CDR3nt: TGTGCCAGCAGCTTAGCAATGGCGGGACAGGACTATGGCTACACCTTC

v_gene: TRBV30
d_gene: NA
abundance: many
j_gene: TRBJ1-1
CDR3aa: CAWSVRGGTEAFF
CDR3nt: TGTGCCTGGAGTGTAAGGGGAGGGACTGAAGCTTTCTTT

v_gene: TRBV6-5
d_gene: TRBD1
abundance: few
j_gene: TRBJ2-7
CDR3aa: CASCRDSYSYEQYF
CDR3nt: TGTGCCAGCTGCCGGGACAGCTACTCCTACGAGCAGTACTTC

v_gene: TRBV5-6
d_gene: NA
abundance: NA
j_gene: TRBJ2-6
CDR3aa: CASSPEAGAGANVLTF
CDR3nt: TGTGCCAGCAGTCCCGAGGCCGGGGCTGGGGCCAACGTCCTGACTTTC

v_gene: TRBV5-1
d_gene: NA
abundance: few
j_gene: TRBJ1-2
CDR3aa: CASSLGDAFNGYTF
CDR3nt: TGCGCCAGCAGCTTGGGGGACGCTTTTAATGGCTACACCTTC

v_gene: TRBV4-3
d_gene: NA
abundance: NA
j_gene: TRBJ2-7
CDR3aa: CASSLSPGRGAYEQYF
CDR3nt: TGCGCCAGCAGCCTATCCCCGGGGAGAGGAGCCTACGAGCAGTACTTC

v_gene: TRBV4-1
d_gene: NA
abundance: NA
j_gene: TRBJ1-2
CDR3aa: CASSQDGRAYGYTF
CDR3nt: TGCGCCAGCAGCCAAGATGGCAGGGCCTATGGCTACACCTTC

v_gene: TRBV7-2
d_gene: TRBD1
abundance: many
j_gene: TRBJ1-1
CDR3aa: CASIWTGRATEAFF
CDR3nt: TGTGCCAGCATATGGACAGGGCGGGCCACTGAAGCTTTCTTT

v_gene: TRBV7-2
d_gene: NA
abundance: many
j_gene: TRBJ2-5
CDR3aa: CASSLAGQYQETQYF
CDR3nt: TGTGCCAGCAGCTTAGCAGGACAGTACCAAGAGACCCAGTACTTC

v_gene: TRBV7-2
d_gene: NA
abundance: many
j_gene: TRBJ2-7
CDR3aa: CASSLALRKPLGHYEQYF
CDR3nt: TGTGCCAGCAGCTTAGCGCTCAGGAAGCCTCTCGGGCACTACGAGCAGTACTTC

v_gene: TRBV7-9
d_gene: TRBD2
abundance: many
j_gene: TRBJ2-1
CDR3aa: CASSLAGGLANEQFF
CDR3nt: TGTGCCAGCAGCTTGGCGGGGGGGCTGGCGAATGAGCAGTTCTTC

v_gene: TRBV14
d_gene: NA
abundance: NA
j_gene: TRBJ2-7
CDR3aa: CASSPLRDSYEQYF
CDR3nt: TGTGCCAGCAGCCCGCTTAGAGACTCCTACGAGCAGTACTTC

v_gene: TRBV7-2
d_gene: NA
abundance: many
j_gene: TRBJ2-6
CDR3aa: CASSSGRVNVLTF
CDR3nt: TGTGCCAGCAGCTCCGGACGGGTGAACGTCCTGACTTTC

v_gene: TRBV29-1
d_gene: TRBD1
abundance: many
j_gene: TRBJ2-5
CDR3aa: CSVRTGLRETQYF
CDR3nt: TGCAGCGTTAGGACAGGGCTACGGGAGACCCAGTACTTC

v_gene: TRBV7-3
d_gene: NA
abundance: many
j_gene: TRBJ1-1
CDR3aa: CASSLRGGQKAFF
CDR3nt: TGTGCCAGCAGCTTAAGAGGAGGACAGAAAGCTTTCTTT

v_gene: TRBV7-2
d_gene: TRBD2
abundance: NA
j_gene: TRBJ2-1
CDR3aa: CASSLAPSGGCNEQFF
CDR3nt: TGTGCCAGCAGCTTAGCCCCTAGCGGGGGGTGCAATGAGCAGTTCTTC

v_gene: TRBV25-1
d_gene: TRBD2
abundance: many
j_gene: TRBJ2-2
CDR3aa: CASSAGTSGGTGELFF
CDR3nt: TGTGCCAGCAGTGCGGGGACTAGCGGGGGTACCGGGGAGCTGTTTTTT

v_gene: TRBV5-6
d_gene: NA
abundance: few
j_gene: TRBJ2-1
CDR3aa: CASSLAQVNEQFF
CDR3nt: TGTGCCAGCAGCTTGGCACAGGTAAATGAGCAGTTCTTC

v_gene: TRBV7-2
d_gene: NA
abundance: many
j_gene: TRBJ1-2
CDR3aa: CASGSPRGADYGYTF
CDR3nt: TGTGCCAGCGGATCACCCCGGGGGGCAGACTATGGCTACACCTTC

v_gene: TRBV14
d_gene: NA
abundance: many
j_gene: TRBJ1-1
CDR3aa: CASSQVVGVPTEAFF
CDR3nt: TGTGCCAGCAGCCAAGTTGTGGGGGTCCCAACTGAAGCTTTCTTT

v_gene: TRBV2
d_gene: NA
abundance: many
j_gene: TRBJ2-1
CDR3aa: CASTPRRNEQFF
CDR3nt: TGTGCCAGCACCCCCCGGAGGAATGAGCAGTTCTTC

v_gene: TRBV5-6
d_gene: NA
abundance: many
j_gene: TRBJ2-4
CDR3aa: CASSFSPQGNTNIQYF
CDR3nt: TGTGCCAGCAGCTTTTCCCCACAGGGAAATACAAACATTCAGTACTTC

v_gene: TRBV6-2/TRBV6-3
d_gene: NA
abundance: many
j_gene: TRBJ1-5
CDR3aa: CASSYSSSVLEQSAQHF
CDR3nt: TGTGCCAGCAGTTACTCGAGCTCGGTTTTGGAGCAATCAGCCCAGCATTTT

v_gene: TRBV20-1
d_gene: NA
abundance: many
j_gene: TRBJ1-3
CDR3aa: CSARDGFSGNTIYF
CDR3nt: TGCAGTGCTAGAGACGGGTTCTCTGGAAACACCATATATTTT

v_gene: TRBV12-3/TRBV12-4
d_gene: NA
abundance: many
j_gene: TRBJ1-5
CDR3aa: CASSLGGGDQPQHF
CDR3nt: TGTGCCAGCAGTTTAGGGGGCGGGGATCAGCCCCAGCATTTT

v_gene: TRBV13
d_gene: NA
abundance: few
j_gene: TRBJ2-1
CDR3aa: CASSPLRGNEQFF
CDR3nt: TGTGCCAGCAGCCCACTCCGCGGGAATGAGCAGTTCTTC